The 30 T cell receptor beta chains below come from one sample, sequenced in a study of beta chain features in type 1 diabetes. Sequencing targeted expressed TCRB transcripts, as all isolated RNA had been reverse transcribed. Sequenced by immunoSEQ multiplex PCR; TCRdb stores in-frame clones only, minus some. The table shows about 190,000 clones, with approximately 7.9% occurring only once. These receptors' antigens are unknown. The study's findings and limits: Significant though moderate, a shortening of TCRB CDR3s appeared in all four CD4+ subsets of Type 1 diabetes patients.

Sequences were obtained from central memory CD4+ T cells from blood. All receptors derive from a man in his late teens or twenties with type 1 diabetes.

The genes are TRBV4-3 and TRBJ2-6; TRBD2 agrees at 7 bases. The CDR3 length is 17 residues. V lost 3 bases to trimming and J lost 0 bases; unmatched junction nucleotides: 5. The germline V gene has CDR1 LGHNA and CDR2 YSLEER. DNA for the CDR3: TGCGCCAGCAGCCATGCTCTAGCGGTCTCTGGGGCCAACGTCCTGACTTTC. Protein product: CASSHALAVSGANVLTF.

This chain connects TRBV11-2 to TRBJ2-3; 9 bases are shared with TRBD1. Germline CDR1 is SGHAT and CDR2 is FQNNGV. The CDR3 loop spans 14 amino acids. The J segment lost 5 bases and the V segment lost 5 bases, leaving 5 bases of the junction unmatched. The CDR3 region has the DNA TGTGCCAGCAGCCCTAGGACAGGGGAAGATACGCAGTATTTT. It yields the protein CASSPRTGEDTQYF.

This clone showed up just a few times. The chain recombines TRBV19 with TRBJ2-7; 11 bases map to TRBD1. V lost 5 bases, J lost 2 bases, and 5 bases stayed unmatched. CDR1 is LNHDA and CDR2 is SQIVND in the germline V gene (reference sequence). CDR3 length: 15 residues. The CDR3 DNA reads TGTGCCAGTAGTTACCGGGGACAGGGGGCCTACGAGCAGTACTTC. Its translation is CASSYRGQGAYEQYF.

The J gene is TRBJ2-5, the V gene TRBV6-6; the D is unclear. This CDR3 spans 15 amino acids. Germline V lookup: CDR1 MNHNY, CDR2 SVGAGI (reference sequence). V lost 4 bases, J lost 1 base, and 13 bases lay in between. DNA for the CDR3: TGTGCCAGCAGTTCCCACGCTAGTCCCCAAGAGACCCAGTACTTC. This translates into CASSSHASPQETQYF.

The V gene is TRBV28, the J gene TRBJ2-7; TRBD1 might be the D (6 bases). The V end was cut by 5 bases, the J end by 5 bases, with 16 bases between. Germline V gene lookup returns CDR1 MDHEN and CDR2 SYDVKM. CDR3 length: 14 residues. CDR3 in amino acids: CASSTVTGSDEQYF. The CDR3 DNA follows: TGTGCCAGCAGTACTGTGACAGGATCCGACGAGCAGTACTTC.

The chain recombines TRBV9 with TRBJ2-7; tentatively, D is TRBD1 (5 bases). Germline V CDR1 and CDR2: SGDLS, YYNGEE. Trimming stripped 0 bases from V and 0 bases from J, with 10 bases between. The CDR3 is made up of 15 amino acids. The CDR3 here is CASSVGQGLSYEQYF. The CDR3 DNA sequence: TGTGCCAGCAGCGTAGGGCAGGGCCTCTCCTACGAGCAGTACTTC.

The genes are TRBV5-6 and TRBJ1-2; TRBD1 might be the D (5 bases). The CDR3 spans 13 residues. V lost 3 bases, J lost 4 bases, and 10 bases lay in between. CDR1 is SGHDT and CDR2 is YYEEEE in the germline V gene. CDR3: CASSYDRAYGYTF. The CDR3 DNA reads TGTGCCAGCAGCTACGACAGAGCCTATGGCTACACCTTC.

The CDR3 here is CASSPRWGTQETQYF. The CDR3 DNA reads as TGCGCCAGCAGTCCTCGGTGGGGGACTCAAGAGACCCAGTACTTC. This rearrangement joins TRBV5-1 to TRBJ2-5, with TRBD2 as a possible D gene (6 bases). Germline V gene lookup returns CDR1 SGHRS and CDR2 YFSETQ. The ends were cut back, 5 bases at V and 2 bases at J, with 16 bases in the middle. The CDR3 covers 15 residues.

This clone was recorded a few times. The chain links TRBV4-3 to TRBJ2-1; D call uncertain. The CDR3 totals 14 residues. Germline-derived CDR1 and CDR2 are LGHNA and YSLEER. V lost 1 base and J lost 8, with 12 bases in between. The CDR3 DNA follows: TGCGCCAGCAGCCAAGTAACTCGGTTAGATGAGCAGTTCTTC. The encoded protein is CASSQVTRLDEQFF.

Ten or more counts support this clone. The chain is built from TRBV19 and TRBJ1-5; tentatively, D is TRBD1 (6 bases). V lost 6 bases, J lost 7 bases, and 13 bases lay in between. CDR1 is LNHDA and CDR2 is SQIVND in the germline V gene (reference sequence). The CDR3 runs to 13 residues. DNA of the CDR3: TGTGCCAGTAGCCCACAGGGTTTGCAGCCCCAGCATTTT. This translates into CASSPQGLQPQHF. The entire variable domain, with the rest obtained from reference TRBV19 and TRBJ1-5, is as follows: DGGITQSPKYLFRKEGQNVTLSCEQNLNHDAMYWYRQDPGQGLRLIYYSQIVNDFQKGDIAEGYSVSREKKESFPLTVTSAQKNPTAFYLCASSPQGLQPQHFGDGTRLSIL.

The chain is built from TRBV27 and TRBJ2-7; 12 nucleotides agree with TRBD2. The CDR3 runs 15 residues. The germline gives CDR1 MNHEY, CDR2 SMNVEV (reference sequence). V was pared by 6 bases and J by 3 bases, with 6 bases of the junction left unmatched. Here the CDR3 reads CASSTLAGGFYEQYF. The CDR3, as DNA: TGTGCCAGCAGCACCCTAGCGGGAGGGTTCTACGAGCAGTACTTC.

This clone was observed a few times. The chain couples TRBV28 to TRBJ2-1, with a weak D call TRBD2 (5 bases). Deletions cut 4 bases from V and 0 bases from J, with 13 bases between. The germline V gene has CDR1 MDHEN and CDR2 SYDVKM. The CDR3 spans 16 residues. The CDR3 region has the DNA TGTGCCAGCAGTTCCTTTATCGCGGGCTCCTACAATGAGCAGTTCTTC. Translated: CASSSFIAGSYNEQFF.

The chain couples TRBV5-1 to TRBJ2-1; TRBD2 might be the D (5 bases). V lost 1 base, J lost 3 bases, and 8 bases lay in between. Germline-derived CDR1 and CDR2 are SGHRS and YFSETQ. CDR3 length: 14 amino acids. For the CDR3, the DNA is TGCGCCAGCAGCTTGTCAGCGGACTACAATGAGCAGTTCTTC. It codes for CASSLSADYNEQFF.

The V call is TRBV7-9, the J call TRBJ1-2; TRBD1 agrees at 7 bases. CDR1 is SEHNR and CDR2 is FQNEAQ in the germline V gene (reference sequence). J gave up 7 bases and V 5 bases, and 7 bases lay outside the gene matches. The CDR3 is 13 amino acids. The CDR3 loop reads CASSPVRQGGYTF. DNA for the CDR3: TGTGCCAGCAGCCCCGTACGACAGGGTGGCTACACCTTC.

The chain combines TRBV5-1 with TRBJ1-5, with 8 nucleotides matching TRBD1. In germline, CDR1 is SGHRS, CDR2 YFSETQ. The CDR3 runs to 15 residues. Unmatched junction bases numbered 4, after V lost 0 bases and J lost 5 bases. Here the CDR3 reads CASSLEGQVHQPQHF. The CDR3 nucleotides read TGCGCCAGCAGCTTGGAGGGACAGGTGCATCAGCCCCAGCATTTT. Complete variable domain (other parts from reference TRBV5-1 and TRBJ1-5): KAGVTQTPRYLIKTRGQQVTLSCSPISGHRSVSWYQQTPGQGLQFLFEYFSETQRNKGNFPGRFSGRQFSNSRSEMNVSTLELGDSALYLCASSLEGQVHQPQHFGDGTRLSIL.

This clone has only a few counts. The rearrangement uses TRBV7-2 and TRBJ2-3, with TRBD2 as a possible D gene (5 bases). Trimming took off 6 bases at V and 0 bases at J, with 13 bases between the two ends. The CDR3 runs 15 residues. Germline CDR1 is SGHTA and CDR2 is FQGNSA. CDR3 sequence reads: CASSGRETSTDTQYF. In DNA form, the CDR3 reads TGTGCCAGCAGTGGAAGGGAGACTAGCACAGATACGCAGTATTTT.

The chain joins TRBV4-1 to TRBJ2-3, with 10 bases aligning to TRBD2. This CDR3 is 18 amino acids long. Germline CDR1 MGHRA, CDR2 YSYEKL. V lost 3 bases to trimming and J lost 4 bases; unmatched junction nucleotides: 13. CDR3 DNA: TGCGCCAGCAGCCATCTCACGACGAGCGGGAGGGGTGCAGATACGCAGTATTTT. This gives the protein CASSHLTTSGRGADTQYF.

CDR3 residues: CAIRASGREGTGELFF. CDR3 nucleotide sequence: TGTGCCATCAGAGCTAGCGGGAGGGAAGGCACCGGGGAGCTGTTTTTT. The chain uses TRBV10-3 and TRBJ2-2; 12 bases are shared with TRBD2. Germline V gene lookup returns CDR1 ENHRY and CDR2 SYGVKD. This CDR3 has 16 residues. The J segment lost 4 bases and the V segment lost 6 bases, leaving 6 bases of the junction unmatched.

V and J are TRBV5-1 and TRBJ1-4; D call uncertain. The CDR3 extends over 13 amino acids. Trimming pared 3 bases from V and 5 bases from J, leaving 8 bases between. Germline V gene data show CDR1 as SGHRS and CDR2 as YFSETQ. CDR3 sequence reads: CASSWEINEKLFF. The CDR3 region has the DNA TGCGCCAGCAGCTGGGAGATCAATGAAAAACTGTTTTTT.

The chain links TRBV27 to TRBJ2-1; maybe TRBD2 (6 bases). Germline V gene sequence: CDR1 MNHEY, CDR2 SMNVEV (reference sequence). V was trimmed by 3 bases and J by 2 bases, leaving 11 bases between them. The CDR3 loop spans 15 amino acids. CDR3 sequence: CASSFMSGAYNEQFF. The CDR3 region has the DNA TGTGCCAGCAGTTTTATGTCGGGAGCCTACAATGAGCAGTTCTTC.

The chain combines TRBV7-2 with TRBJ1-2; 9 nucleotides line up with TRBD1. The CDR3 contains 15 residues. V lost 5 bases, J lost 5 bases, and 9 bases stayed unmatched. The germline gives CDR1 SGHTA, CDR2 FQGNSA. CDR3 nucleotide sequence: TGTGCCAGCAGCCCCCGACAGGGGGGTCTATATGGCTACACCTTC. It codes for CASSPRQGGLYGYTF. The full variable domain, its missing parts supplied by reference TRBV7-2 and TRBJ1-2, is GAGVSQSPSNKVTEKGKDVELRCDPISGHTALYWYRQSLGQGLEFLIYFQGNSAPDKSGLPSDRFSAERTGGSVSTLTIQRTQQEDSAVYLCASSPRQGGLYGYTFGSGTRLTVV.

This clone has a handful of counts. The chain is built from TRBV11-3 and TRBJ2-7, with 9 bases lining up with TRBD1. Trimming at V came to 1 base and at J to 5 bases, leaving 3 bases not matched to a gene. Germline V lookup: CDR1 SGHNT, CDR2 YENEEA. The CDR3 sequence is 14 residues long. The CDR3: CASSLGGDRDEQYF. The CDR3 region has the DNA TGTGCCAGCAGCTTAGGGGGGGACAGGGACGAGCAGTACTTC. Combining the CDR3 with reference TRBV11-3 and TRBJ2-7 gives the whole variable domain EAGVVQSPRYKIIEKKQPVAFWCNPISGHNTLYWYLQNLGQGPELLIRYENEEAVDDSQLPKDRFSAERLKGVDSTLKIQPAELGDSAVYLCASSLGGDRDEQYFGPGTRLTVT.

There are many counts of this clone. The rearrangement links TRBV7-7 to TRBJ2-5; the D is unclear. Trimming took 1 base from V and 5 from J, leaving 8 bases between them. CDR3 length equals 13 residues. CDR1 SSHAT and CDR2 FNYEAQ come from the germline V gene (reference sequence). The CDR3 nucleotides are TGTGCCAGCAGCTTAGGGCATACGGAGACCCAGTACTTC. Protein: CASSLGHTETQYF.

The chain links TRBV9 to TRBJ2-5; 7 bases map to TRBD1. The J call may be in error: the DNA end matches TRBJ2-7 better. Germline loops: CDR1 SGDLS, CDR2 YYNGEE. CDR3 length equals 15 residues. CDR3 sequence (DNA): TGTGCCAGCAGCAATTCAGGGGACAGACCCTACGAGCAGTACTTC. It is translated as CASSNSGDRPYEQYF.

The J gene is TRBJ2-5, the V gene TRBV9, with TRBD1 as a possible D gene (6 bases). V was shortened by 7 bases and J by 2 bases, with 12 bases between the two germline ends. Germline loops: CDR1 SGDLS, CDR2 YYNGEE. There are 13 residues in the CDR3. CDR3 region: CASGRDTQETQYF. In nucleotides, the CDR3 is TGTGCCAGCGGCCGGGACACACAAGAGACCCAGTACTTC.

This clone was picked up a small number of times. The chain combines TRBV18 with TRBJ2-5, with D possibly matching TRBD2 (6 bases). The germline V gene encodes CDR1 KGHSH and CDR2 LQKENI. Trimming took off 3 bases at V and 4 bases at J, with 12 bases between the two ends. The CDR3 runs 14 residues. In DNA, the CDR3 is TGTGCCAGCTCACCGAACCGGGAGACAGAGACCCAGTACTTC. As protein: CASSPNRETETQYF.

The rearrangement uses TRBV5-4 and TRBJ1-2, with D possibly TRBD1 on 6 matching bases. The V gene lost 3 bases and the J gene lost 4 bases, with 13 bases spanning the gap. In germline, CDR1 is SGHNT, CDR2 YYREEE (reference sequence). The length of the CDR3 is 14 residues. The CDR3 reads CASSSRTALYGYTF. CDR3 nucleotide sequence: TGTGCCAGCAGCTCGAGGACAGCCCTCTATGGCTACACCTTC.

This clone was counted ten times or more. The chain carries TRBV28 and TRBJ2-5; the match to TRBD1 covers 7 bases. The junction had 6 bases not matched to a gene; V was cut back by 4 bases and J by 1 base. The CDR3 extends over 15 amino acids. The germline gives CDR1 MDHEN, CDR2 SYDVKM. CDR3 nucleotides: TGTGCCAGCAGTTCGTCCGGGACAGCCCAAGAGACCCAGTACTTC. Its protein product is CASSSSGTAQETQYF.

The J gene is TRBJ2-5, the V gene TRBV14; 11 positions agree with TRBD2. Germline V gene sequence: CDR1 SGHDN, CDR2 FVKESK. The CDR3 length is 17 residues. The ends lost 4 bases at V and 5 bases at J; junction bases unmatched: 12. CDR3: CASSLGTSGILEETQYF. The CDR3 nucleotides are TGTGCCAGCAGCCTTGGGACTAGCGGTATACTGGAGGAGACCCAGTACTTC.

The V and J genes are TRBV29-1 and TRBJ2-3, with TRBD2 as a possible D gene (5 bases). CDR1 SQVTM and CDR2 ANQGSEA come from the germline V gene. CDR3 length: 15 amino acids. Trimming shortened V by 6 bases and J by 8 bases, and 24 bases separated the two germline ends. The CDR3 nucleotides are TGCAGCGTCCCCCGCGGCCGGCAGCCTGAGGGTACGCAGTATTTT. It codes for CSVPRGRQPEGTQYF.